This is a list of T cell receptor beta chains from one sample in a study of blood T cell repertoires in COVID-19. Produced via immunoSEQ multiplex PCR; TCRdb's table is partial and in-frame only. Among more than 250,000 clones, roughly 80% were seen once, and the ten largest hold roughly 4.7%. The sample taken for sequencing was PBMCs or T cells enriched from blood (not recorded which). These receptors were collected from a man aged 40-50 years who had been exposed to COVID-19. Each CDR3 is given with its conserved first and last residue. A D gene is named only where the DNA matches it firmly. Size tells how often a clone was seen (once, few, many) or the class of an expanded clone, and some rows leave it out.

CDR3: CAWSGGPGGTIYF
DNA: TGTGCCTGGAGTGGGGGGCCAGGGGGCACCATATATTTT
length: 13
D: TRBD1
J: TRBJ1-3
size: few
V: TRBV30

CDR3: CASSSGGTNEKLFF
DNA: TGTGCCAGCAGTTCGGGGGGGACTAATGAAAAACTGTTTTTT
length: 14
D: .
J: TRBJ1-4
size: .
V: TRBV28

CDR3: CASSTRAGGRAHQPQHF
DNA: TGTGCCAGCAGCACCCGTGCAGGTGGCAGGGCGCATCAGCCCCAGCATTTT
length: 17
D: .
J: TRBJ1-5
size: .
V: TRBV7-8

CDR3: CAWSGGGYYGYTF
DNA: TGTGCCTGGAGTGGGGGGGGCTACTATGGCTACACCTTC
length: 13
D: .
J: TRBJ1-2
size: .
V: TRBV30

CDR3: CASSLDSEKLFF
DNA: TGTGCCAGCAGCTTAGACAGTGAAAAACTGTTTTTT
length: 12
D: .
J: TRBJ1-4
size: .
V: TRBV7-6

CDR3: CAWRRGSAASFETQYF
DNA: TGTGCCTGGAGGCGAGGGTCCGCCGCCAGTTTCGAGACCCAGTACTTC
length: 16
D: .
J: TRBJ2-5
size: .
V: TRBV30

CDR3: CASSSAGNPEEKLFF
DNA: TGCGCCAGCAGCTCAGCGGGGAATCCCGAAGAAAAACTGTTTTTT
length: 15
D: .
J: TRBJ1-4
size: .
V: TRBV5-1

CDR3: CASSSTSTGFDTGELFF
DNA: TGTGCCAGCAGCTCCACCTCGACAGGGTTTGACACCGGGGAGCTGTTTTTT
length: 17
D: TRBD1
J: TRBJ2-2
size: .
V: TRBV7-3

CDR3: CASTIQGNEQFF
DNA: TGTGCCAGCACCATACAGGGCAATGAGCAGTTCTTC
length: 12
D: .
J: TRBJ2-1
size: .
V: TRBV9

CDR3: CASSLAGQGGQPQHF
DNA: TGTGCCAGCAGTCTTGCGGGACAGGGCGGTCAGCCCCAGCATTTT
length: 15
D: TRBD1
J: TRBJ1-5
size: .
V: TRBV28

CDR3: CASSEQGVPGGYTF
DNA: TGCGCCAGCAGTGAACAGGGGGTCCCAGGGGGCTACACCTTC
length: 14
D: TRBD1
J: TRBJ1-2
size: .
V: TRBV10-2

CDR3: CASSKTSGREQYF
DNA: TGTGCCAGCAGCAAGACTAGCGGGAGGGAGCAGTACTTC
length: 13
D: TRBD2
J: TRBJ2-7
size: .
V: TRBV7-2

CDR3: CASSLGVASEQYF
DNA: TGTGCCAGCAGCTTGGGTGTAGCGAGCGAGCAGTACTTC
length: 13
D: .
J: TRBJ2-7
size: few
V: TRBV5-5

CDR3: CASSLGRDSATYEQYF
DNA: TGCGCCAGCAGCTTGGGGAGGGACAGTGCTACCTACGAGCAGTACTTC
length: 16
D: .
J: TRBJ2-7
size: .
V: TRBV5-1

CDR3: CASIPSAGKITF
DNA: TGTGCCAGCATACCCTCGGCAGGGAAGATAACCTTC
length: 12
D: .
J: TRBJ1-2
size: .
V: TRBV12-3/TRBV12-4

CDR3: CASSLATSANTGELFF
DNA: TGCGCCAGCAGCTTGGCGACTAGCGCGAACACCGGGGAGCTGTTTTTT
length: 16
D: TRBD2
J: TRBJ2-2
size: .
V: TRBV5-1

CDR3: CASRPSDRGANQPQHF
DNA: TGTGCCAGCAGACCTTCGGACAGGGGGGCCAATCAGCCCCAGCATTTT
length: 16
D: TRBD1
J: TRBJ1-5
size: .
V: TRBV2

CDR3: CASSLSGSGHIQYF
DNA: TGTGCCAGCAGCTTATCCGGGTCGGGTCACATTCAGTACTTC
length: 14
D: .
J: TRBJ2-4
size: once
V: TRBV7-3

CDR3: CASSPRGQGPLNEQFF
DNA: TGTGCCAGCTCACCGAGAGGACAGGGACCCCTCAATGAGCAGTTCTTC
length: 16
D: TRBD1
J: TRBJ2-1
size: .
V: TRBV18

CDR3: CASSATGTTRTDTQYF
DNA: TGTGCCAGCAGCGCCACCGGGACTACCCGCACAGATACGCAGTATTTT
length: 16
D: TRBD2
J: TRBJ2-3
size: .
V: TRBV9

CDR3: CASSVGGSGRFWYNEQFF
DNA: TGTGCCAGCAGCGTAGGAGGCAGCGGGAGGTTTTGGTACAATGAGCAGTTCTTC
length: 18
D: TRBD2
J: TRBJ2-1
size: .
V: TRBV7-3

CDR3: CASSPPGLAGALQFF
DNA: TGTGCCAGCAGTCCCCCGGGACTAGCGGGAGCACTGCAGTTCTTC
length: 15
D: TRBD2
J: TRBJ2-1
size: .
V: TRBV6-2/TRBV6-3

CDR3: CASRGTSGSSDTQYF
DNA: TGTGCCAGCAGGGGGACTAGCGGGAGCTCAGATACGCAGTATTTT
length: 15
D: TRBD2
J: TRBJ2-3
size: .
V: TRBV6-5